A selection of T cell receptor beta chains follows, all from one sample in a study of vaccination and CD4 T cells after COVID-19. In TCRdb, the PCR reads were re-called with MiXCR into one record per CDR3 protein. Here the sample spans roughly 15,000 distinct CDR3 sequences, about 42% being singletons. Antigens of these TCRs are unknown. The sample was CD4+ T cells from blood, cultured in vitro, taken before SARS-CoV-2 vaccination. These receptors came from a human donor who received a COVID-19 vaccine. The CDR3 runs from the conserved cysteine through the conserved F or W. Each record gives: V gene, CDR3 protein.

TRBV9,CASSVAGQGVNTEAFF
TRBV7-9,CASSVIYRGQGTGNTIYF
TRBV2,CASSVGPEEGYTF
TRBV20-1,CSARDQRGGLETQYF
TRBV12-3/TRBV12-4,CASSLIYEQYF
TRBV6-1,CASSAGVFDYGYTF
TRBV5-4,CASSSLTAAAYNEQFF
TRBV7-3,CASSLRVRGRQGATNQPQHF
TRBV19,CASSIVVGVEAFF
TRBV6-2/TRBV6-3,CASRDRQGSSYEQYF
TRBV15,CATSRDLRASGGKNIQYF
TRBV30,CAWRRGNTEAFF
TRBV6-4,CASNTDGNTIYF
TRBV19,CASTKGDRPSLSPLHF
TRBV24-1,CATSDPKQGSKTQYF
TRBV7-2,CASSLAGAETQYF
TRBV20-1,CSARRVYGYTF
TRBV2,CASSPPGRRTIYGYTF
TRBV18,CASSPPGSPHYGYTF
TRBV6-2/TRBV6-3,CATFRWGQTNTEAFF
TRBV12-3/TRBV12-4,CASSYDRGPLSYGYTF
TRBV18,CASSPTSGGSTDTQYF
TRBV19,CASSPGGLNSGNTIYF
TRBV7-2,CASSLSGHEGQPQHF
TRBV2,CASSRTGNYGYTF
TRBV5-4,CASSLGSGTGLMYTEAFF
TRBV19,CASSRRFRDRGTGNTIYF
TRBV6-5,CASSYARTGGNYGYTF
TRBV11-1,CASSIDGTDTQYF
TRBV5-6,CASSFGGASETQYF
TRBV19,CASSIRRLGDTQYF
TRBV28,CASSRPGVYTEAFF